This TCR beta chain comes out of a study of blood T cell repertoires in COVID-19. Study summary: T cells, B-cell-depleted T cells, or PBMCs provided the cDNA or gDNA that served as material.

In the original workflow: Reference gene primer amplification gave estimated nucleated cell counts. Data came from immunoSEQ multiplex PCR; TCRdb stores just in-frame clones and leaves some out. D and trimming were read from the DNA, whereas the V and J calls and clone size are those reported in that table. The data contain around 54,000 clones, roughly 81% of them singletons. This CDR3 is 16 amino acids long. J gave up 0 bases and V 4 bases, and 5 bases lay outside the gene matches. CDR1 and CDR2 from the germline V gene are SGHAT and FQNNGV. Input material: peripheral blood. The receptor was isolated from a woman aged 60-70 years with acute or convalescent COVID-19. This rearrangement joins TRBV11-2 to TRBJ2-3, with 9 bases that match TRBD2. The CDR3 here is CASSSPTSGSTDTQYF. The CDR3 DNA reads as TGTGCCAGCAGCTCCCCGACTAGCGGAAGCACAGATACGCAGTATTTT.